Below, one TCR beta chain is given with its context. V was shortened by 4 bases and J by 6 bases, with 9 bases between the two germline ends. The CDR3 extends over 13 amino acids. CDR1 is MGHDK and CDR2 is SYGVNS in the germline V gene. This sample is drawn from a study of shared clonotypes between healthy human individuals. Measured with immunoSEQ multiplex PCR; TCRdb has only the in-frame clones, and not every one. The sample lists hundreds of thousands of clones, about 79% seen once, with 10% to 15% in the top ten. Material: PBMCs. The clonotype originates from a woman in her thirties or forties in good health. Some clones in this sample may be carry-over from other donors' samples. The chain carries TRBV25-1 and TRBJ2-2, with D possibly being TRBD1 (6 bases). CDR3 residues: CASSVQGSGELFF. The CDR3 DNA is TGTGCCAGCAGTGTCCAGGGGTCCGGGGAGCTGTTTTTT.